One and the same sample provided the 10 T cell receptor beta chains below, sequenced in a study of T cells in Graves' hyperthyroidism and ophthalmopathy. Amplified regions were TCR beta CDR3 sequences from RNA transcripts. A first-round RT-PCR of the TCR CDR3 used the HTBI primer set. TCRdb used MiXCR to reprocess the multiplex PCR reads, holding one entry per CDR3 protein. Of 100,000 to 130,000 distinct CDR3 sequences listed, about 16% are singletons. Specimen: blood. All receptors derive from a woman between 45 and 60 years old with Graves' hyperthyroidism.

This clonotype has just a few counts. V usage is TRBV4-2 and J usage is TRBJ1-2; tentatively, D is TRBD1 (6 bases). CDR1 is LGHNA and CDR2 is YNFKEQ in the germline V gene. The CDR3 length is 14 residues. Trimming removed 0 bases from V and 2 bases from J, with 7 bases in between. CDR3 coding DNA: TGTGCCAGCAGCCAAGAGACAGGAAACTATGGCTACACCTTC. Amino acids: CASSQETGNYGYTF.

The chain combines TRBV5-1 with TRBJ2-5, with D tentatively TRBD1 (5 bases). The length of the CDR3 is 15 residues. V lost 4 bases and J lost 3, with 16 bases in between. Germline lookup yields CDR1 SGHRS and CDR2 YFSETQ. For the CDR3, the DNA is TGCGCCAGCAGCCCCCCTGGCCTAGGGGAAGAGACCCAGTACTTC. Protein sequence: CASSPPGLGEETQYF. The complete variable domain, with remaining parts taken from reference TRBV5-1 and TRBJ2-5, reads KAGVTQTPRYLIKTRGQQVTLSCSPISGHRSVSWYQQTPGQGLQFLFEYFSETQRNKGNFPGRFSGRQFSNSRSEMNVSTLELGDSALYLCASSPPGLGEETQYFGPGTRLLVL.

This clonotype showed up many times. The chain couples TRBV28 to TRBJ1-4; D is uncertain. The CDR3 extends over 15 amino acids. V was cut by 3 bases and J by 0 bases, with 8 bases left in between. Germline loops: CDR1 MDHEN, CDR2 SYDVKM. In DNA, the CDR3 is TGTGCCAGCAGTTTTACAGACTCAACTAATGAAAAACTGTTTTTT. Encoded protein: CASSFTDSTNEKLFF.

The rearrangement links TRBV4-2 to TRBJ1-5; D possibly corresponds to TRBD1 (5 bases). Germline V gene lookup returns CDR1 LGHNA and CDR2 YNFKEQ. The CDR3 has 15 amino acids. Trimming stripped 4 bases from V and 2 bases from J, with 12 bases between. The CDR3 DNA sequence: TGTGCCAGCAGCCCAATCGGGGGGGGCAATCAGCCCCAGCATTTT. Its translation: CASSPIGGGNQPQHF.

This clonotype was picked up many times. This rearrangement joins TRBV5-1 to TRBJ2-7; tentatively, D is TRBD1 or TRBD2 (5 bases each). V lost 4 bases and J lost 4, with 12 bases in between. There are 13 residues in the CDR3. The germline V gene encodes CDR1 SGHRS and CDR2 YFSETQ. The chain's CDR3 is CASSRDQTYEQYF. In DNA, the CDR3 is TGCGCCAGCAGCAGGGACCAAACATACGAGCAGTACTTC.

The table lists this clonotype with many counts. V gene TRBV7-2 combines with J gene TRBJ1-2; D is possibly TRBD1 (5 bases). V was trimmed by 1 base and J by 3 bases, leaving 12 bases between them. The CDR3 is 15 amino acids. CDR1 is SGHTA and CDR2 is FQGNSA in the germline V gene. DNA for the CDR3: TGTGCCAGCAGCTTAGTGTGGGGGGGATACTATGGCTACACCTTC. Translation gives CASSLVWGGYYGYTF.

This clonotype was detected many times. V gene TRBV4-2 combines with J gene TRBJ1-1; D unresolved. Between the trimmed V and J ends, which lost 0 bases and 3 bases, there was a span of 8 bases. The length of the CDR3 is 14 residues. CDR1 and CDR2 (germline): LGHNA, YNFKEQ. The CDR3 loop is CASSQDSEYTEAFF. Here the CDR3 DNA reads TGTGCCAGCAGCCAAGACAGCGAGTACACTGAAGCTTTCTTT.

The table lists this clonotype with many counts. The chain employs TRBV20-1 and TRBJ2-1; a possible D gene is TRBD2 (5 bases). Germline V gene lookup returns CDR1 DFQATT and CDR2 SNEGSKA (reference sequence). Trimming removed 6 bases from V and 6 bases from J, with 18 bases in between. The CDR3 runs 14 residues. The CDR3 bases are TGCAGTGCCGCGCTTTATACTAGTGGCAATGAGCAGTTCTTC. It yields the protein CSAALYTSGNEQFF.

This clonotype was recorded many times. The rearrangement uses TRBV20-1 and TRBJ2-7; D not resolved. V gave up 0 bases and J gave up 1 base, with 10 bases separating them. This CDR3 is 14 amino acids long. Germline CDR1 reads DFQATT; CDR2 reads SNEGSKA (reference sequence). In DNA, the CDR3 is TGCAGTGCTAGAGATAGTGGTGCGTCCTACGAGCAGTACTTC. Amino acid sequence: CSARDSGASYEQYF.

This clonotype was found a few times. A much larger clone lies a single base off, so this may be a read error. The chain recombines TRBV29-1 with TRBJ1-2; D is undetermined. This CDR3 is 12 amino acids long. Trimming took off 7 bases at V and 4 bases at J, with 13 bases between the two ends. Germline V gives CDR1 SQVTM, CDR2 ANQGSEA. The CDR3 DNA follows: TGCAGCGCAACGGGCGGGGTCTATGGCTACACCTTC. It is translated as CSATGGVYGYTF.